Shown below are 16 T cell receptor beta chains from a single sample sequenced in a study of CD8 T cells in Susac syndrome. When the RNA was reverse transcribed, random hexamers were used with an input of about 0.45 to 1 ug. In TCRdb, the immunoSEQ multiplex PCR reads were re-called with MiXCR into one record per CDR3 protein. The data show 400,000 to 550,000 distinct CDR3 sequences, 75% to 90% seen once. The material sequenced was CD8+ T cells from PBMCs. These receptors came from a human donor with multiple sclerosis.

V and J are TRBV13 and TRBJ2-1, with 9 bases lining up with TRBD1. The CDR3 consists of 18 residues. V lost 4 bases, J lost 2 bases, and 12 bases stayed unmatched. Germline V gene sequence: CDR1 PRHDT, CDR2 FYEKMQ (reference sequence). CDR3 loop: CASSSGQGLTSPYNEQFF. The CDR3 DNA is TGTGCCAGCAGCTCAGGACAGGGGCTTACTAGCCCCTACAATGAGCAGTTCTTC.

V is TRBV6-1 and J is TRBJ2-3, with TRBD2 matching 12 bases. Germline values: CDR1 MNHNS, CDR2 SASEGT. The CDR3 is 16 amino acids. Trimming took 6 bases from V and 2 from J; bases not matched to a gene: 6. CDR3 DNA sequence: TGTGCCAGCAGAATTCGGACTAGCGGGGACACAGATACGCAGTATTTT. This codes for CASRIRTSGDTDTQYF.

This clonotype was seen once. This chain connects TRBV7-9 to TRBJ1-2; TRBD1 aligns across 9 bases. CDR1 SEHNR and CDR2 FQNEAQ come from the germline V gene (reference sequence). The CDR3 covers 14 residues. V lost 4 bases, J lost 6 bases, and 6 bases stayed unmatched. CDR3 sequence: CASSWGTGNDGYTF. DNA for the CDR3: TGTGCCAGCAGCTGGGGGACAGGGAACGATGGCTACACCTTC.

For the CDR3, the DNA is TGTGCCAGCAGTACGGGACACCACTCGGCGGACACTGAAGCTTTCTTT. Amino acid sequence: CASSTGHHSADTEAFF. This chain links TRBV6-1 with TRBJ1-1; D is perhaps TRBD1 (6 bases). The CDR3 is made up of 16 amino acids. Germline CDR1 and CDR2: MNHNS and SASEGT. V was pared by 5 bases and J by 3 bases, with 19 bases between.

V gene TRBV7-9 combines with J gene TRBJ1-1; no firm D call. Per the germline V gene, CDR1 is SEHNR and CDR2 is FQNEAQ (reference sequence). With 6 bases removed from V and 6 bases from J, the gap between germline ends came to 14 bases. The CDR3 consists of 13 residues. CDR3 sequence reads: CASRGIGGPEAFF. For the CDR3, the DNA is TGTGCCAGCAGGGGGATTGGAGGCCCTGAAGCTTTCTTT. Looking up the rest from reference TRBV7-9 and TRBJ1-1 gives the full variable domain: DTGVSQNPRHKITKRGQNVTFRCDPISEHNRLYWYRQTLGQGPEFLTYFQNEAQLEKSRLLSDRFSAERPKGSFSTLEIQRTEQGDSAMYLCASRGIGGPEAFFGQGTRLTVV.

This clonotype was seen a single time. V gene TRBV5-1 combines with J gene TRBJ1-1; 7 bases align to TRBD1. From germline, CDR1 is SGHRS and CDR2 YFSETQ. Trimming at V came to 3 bases and at J to 6 bases, leaving 11 bases not matched to a gene. The CDR3 has 15 residues. CDR3: CASSSGDSLFPEAFF. The DNA of the CDR3 is TGCGCCAGCAGCTCGGGGGACAGTTTATTCCCTGAAGCTTTCTTT.

The chain recombines TRBV4-1 with TRBJ2-3, with 10 nucleotides matching TRBD2. V dropped 2 bases and J dropped 3; count of bases not matched to a gene: 5. Looked up from germline, CDR1 is MGHRA and CDR2 is YSYEKL. There are 16 residues in the CDR3. DNA for the CDR3: TGCGCCAGCAGCCAACACCTAGCGGGGGCAACAGATACGCAGTATTTT. It is translated as CASSQHLAGATDTQYF.

The chain's CDR3 is CASSSGDFDTGELFF. The CDR3 DNA follows: TGCGCCAGCAGCTCTGGGGACTTCGACACCGGGGAGCTGTTTTTT. The chain recombines TRBV5-1 with TRBJ2-2; D is possibly TRBD2 (6 bases). CDR3 length: 15 amino acids. The V gene's germline CDR1 is SGHRS and CDR2 YFSETQ. Between the trimmed V and J ends, which lost 3 bases and 3 bases, there was a span of 12 bases.

The gene calls are TRBV4-2 and TRBJ2-5, with 7 bases matching TRBD2. Germline values: CDR1 LGHNA, CDR2 YNFKEQ. CDR3 length: 17 amino acids. V shed 2 bases and J 2 bases; nucleotides not matched to a gene: 11. CDR3 nucleotides: TGTGCCAGCAGCCAAATAACCGGGACTACATTTCAAGAGACCCAGTACTTC. This codes for CASSQITGTTFQETQYF.

This clonotype was seen more than once but under ten times. CDR3 sequence reads: CASSPLQGLVTEAFF. The CDR3, as DNA: TGTGCCAGCAGCCCTCTACAGGGGCTAGTCACTGAAGCTTTCTTT. The chain joins TRBV6-1 to TRBJ1-1; TRBD1 matches 7 bases. V shed 6 bases, J shed 4 bases, and the junction held 11 bases outside the gene matches. The CDR3 is 15 residues long. Germline CDR1 is MNHNS and CDR2 is SASEGT.

The V gene is TRBV7-6, the J gene TRBJ1-1; no clear D. The length of the CDR3 is 12 residues. Deletions cut 7 bases from V and 11 bases from J, with 17 bases between. Looked up from germline, CDR1 is SGHVS and CDR2 is FNYEAQ. CDR3 sequence (DNA): TGTGCCAGCACCTTTGGGGAGGCACCGGCTTTCTTT. It is translated as CASTFGEAPAFF.

J is TRBJ1-2 and V is TRBV20-1; no definite D call. Germline CDR1 and CDR2: DFQATT and SNEGSKA (reference sequence). Trimming stripped 4 bases from V and 4 bases from J, with 16 bases between. The CDR3 covers 14 residues. The CDR3 sequence: CSAIMREEFYGYTF. CDR3 sequence (DNA): TGCAGTGCTATAATGAGGGAAGAATTCTATGGCTACACCTTC.

The rearrangement uses TRBV4-1 and TRBJ1-5; 9 bases are shared with TRBD1. Germline assignment: CDR1 MGHRA and CDR2 YSYEKL. Germline trimming cut 0 bases from V and 7 bases from J; bases unmatched to any gene: 10. There are 17 residues in the CDR3. CDR3 sequence (DNA): TGCGCCAGCAGCCAAGAGACTCTCGGGGACAGGGAACAGCCCCAGCATTTT. It codes for CASSQETLGDREQPQHF.

V and J are TRBV2 and TRBJ2-7; D gene uncertain. The CDR3 length is 13 residues. The V gene lost 4 bases and the J gene lost 0 bases, with 7 bases spanning the gap. The germline V gene has CDR1 SNHLY and CDR2 FYNNEI. CDR3 bases: TGTGCCAGCAGTGTAGTGGACTCCTACGAGCAGTACTTC. Translated, it gives CASSVVDSYEQYF.

For the CDR3, the DNA is TGTGCCAGCAGTTTATATCAACAGTCAAAAGAGACCCAGTACTTC. This encodes CASSLYQQSKETQYF. This chain joins TRBV27 and TRBJ2-5; D uncertain. The CDR3 spans 15 residues. CDR1 and CDR2 from the germline V gene are MNHEY and SMNVEV (reference sequence). Trimming removed 1 base at V and 3 bases at J, with 12 bases between.

CDR3 loop: CASSQGSNEQFF. The CDR3 region has the DNA TGTGCCAGCAGCCAAGGGAGCAATGAGCAGTTCTTC. The chain recombines TRBV3-1 with TRBJ2-1; no firm D call. The CDR3 runs 12 residues. V was pared by 1 base and J by 6 bases, with 4 bases between. Germline CDR1 reads LGHDT; CDR2 reads YNNKEL (reference sequence).